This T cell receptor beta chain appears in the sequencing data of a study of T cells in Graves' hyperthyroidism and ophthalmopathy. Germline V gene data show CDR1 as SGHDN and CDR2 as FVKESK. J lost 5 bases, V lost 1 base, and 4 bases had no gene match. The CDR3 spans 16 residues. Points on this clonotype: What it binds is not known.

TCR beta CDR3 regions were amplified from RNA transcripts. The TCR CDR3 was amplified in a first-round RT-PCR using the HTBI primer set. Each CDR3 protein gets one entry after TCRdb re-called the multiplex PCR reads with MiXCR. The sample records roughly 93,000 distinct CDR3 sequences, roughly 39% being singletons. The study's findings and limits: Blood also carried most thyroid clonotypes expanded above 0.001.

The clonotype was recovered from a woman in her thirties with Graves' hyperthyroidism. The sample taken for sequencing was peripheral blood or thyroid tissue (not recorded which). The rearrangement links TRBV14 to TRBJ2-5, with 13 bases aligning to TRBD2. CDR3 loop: CASSQGGLAGLETQYF. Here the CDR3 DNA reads TGTGCCAGCAGCCAAGGGGGACTAGCGGGATTGGAGACCCAGTACTTC.